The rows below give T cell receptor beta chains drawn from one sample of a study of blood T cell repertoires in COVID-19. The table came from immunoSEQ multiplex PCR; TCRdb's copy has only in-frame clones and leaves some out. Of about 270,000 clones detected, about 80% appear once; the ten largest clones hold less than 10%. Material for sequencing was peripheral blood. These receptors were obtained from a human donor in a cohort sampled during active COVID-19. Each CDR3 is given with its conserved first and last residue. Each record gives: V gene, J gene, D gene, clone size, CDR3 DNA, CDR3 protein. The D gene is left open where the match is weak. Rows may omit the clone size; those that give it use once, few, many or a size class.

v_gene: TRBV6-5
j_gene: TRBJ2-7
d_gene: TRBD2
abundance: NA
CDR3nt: TGTGCCAGCAGTCATAGCGGGAGCGCCTACGAGCAGTACTTC
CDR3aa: CASSHSGSAYEQYF

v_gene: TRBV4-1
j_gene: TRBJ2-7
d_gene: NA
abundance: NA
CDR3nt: TGCGCCAGCAGCCAAGACCCATTCTACGAGCAGTACTTC
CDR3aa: CASSQDPFYEQYF

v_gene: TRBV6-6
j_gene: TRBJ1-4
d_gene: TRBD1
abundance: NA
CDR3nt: TGTGCCAGCAGTGCCCGGGACAGGGGAGAAAAACTGTTTTTT
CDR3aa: CASSARDRGEKLFF

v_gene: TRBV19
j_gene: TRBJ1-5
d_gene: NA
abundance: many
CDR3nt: TGTGCCAGTAGTATAAGAGGGGGAAGTCAGCCCCAGCATTTT
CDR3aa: CASSIRGGSQPQHF

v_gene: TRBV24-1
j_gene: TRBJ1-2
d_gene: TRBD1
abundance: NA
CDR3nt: TGTGCCACCAGTGATTCCGGGACAGCCTATGGCTACACCTTC
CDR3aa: CATSDSGTAYGYTF

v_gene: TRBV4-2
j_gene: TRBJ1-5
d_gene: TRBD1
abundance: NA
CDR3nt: TGTGCCAGCAGCCAAGAGGCGGGACAGGGCGGTCAGCCCCAGCATTTT
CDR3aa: CASSQEAGQGGQPQHF

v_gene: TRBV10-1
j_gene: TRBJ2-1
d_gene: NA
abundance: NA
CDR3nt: TGCGCCAGCAGCCCGGACAGCAATGAGCAGTTCTTC
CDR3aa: CASSPDSNEQFF

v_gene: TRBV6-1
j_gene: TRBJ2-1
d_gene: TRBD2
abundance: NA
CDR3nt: TGTGCCAGCAGTGTCCTGACTAGCGGGAACGACAATGAGCAGTTCTTC
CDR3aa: CASSVLTSGNDNEQFF

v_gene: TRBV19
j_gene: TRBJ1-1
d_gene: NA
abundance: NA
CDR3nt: TGTGCCAGTAGTATAAAACAGGGGAACACTGAAGCTTTCTTT
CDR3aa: CASSIKQGNTEAFF

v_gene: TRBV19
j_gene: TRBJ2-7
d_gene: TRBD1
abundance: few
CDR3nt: TGTGCCACTAGTGACAGGGGTTTTGACGAGCAGTACTTC
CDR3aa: CATSDRGFDEQYF

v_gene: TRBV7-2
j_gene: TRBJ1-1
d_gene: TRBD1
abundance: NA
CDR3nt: TGTGCCAGCAGCGCGGGACAGTCGAACACTGAAGCTTTCTTT
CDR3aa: CASSAGQSNTEAFF

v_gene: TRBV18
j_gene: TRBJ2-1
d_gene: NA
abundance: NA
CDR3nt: TGTGCCAGCTCATCACGGGCAGGGTATGAGCAGTTCTTC
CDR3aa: CASSSRAGYEQFF

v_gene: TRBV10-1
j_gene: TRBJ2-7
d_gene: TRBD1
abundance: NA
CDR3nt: TGCGCCAGCAGTCCCGGGACAGGGGCCCAACGGTACTTC
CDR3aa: CASSPGTGAQRYF

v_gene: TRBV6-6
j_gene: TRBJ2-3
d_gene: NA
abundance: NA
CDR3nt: TGTGCCAGCACTTCAGCGTCAGATACGCAGTATTTT
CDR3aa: CASTSASDTQYF

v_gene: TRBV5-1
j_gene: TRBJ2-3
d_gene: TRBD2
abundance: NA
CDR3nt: TGCGCCAGCAGCTTGGGACTAGCGGGGGGGCCAGGCACAGATACGCAGTATTTT
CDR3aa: CASSLGLAGGPGTDTQYF

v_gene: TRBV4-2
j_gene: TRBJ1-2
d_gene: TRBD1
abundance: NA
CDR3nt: TGTGCCAGCAGCCAGGGGCAGGGGGCAAGTCCCTATGGCTACACCTTC
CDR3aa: CASSQGQGASPYGYTF

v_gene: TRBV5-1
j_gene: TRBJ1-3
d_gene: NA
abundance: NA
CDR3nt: TGCGCCAGCCGAAAGGCGGGTCTCTCTGGAAACACCATATATTTT
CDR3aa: CASRKAGLSGNTIYF

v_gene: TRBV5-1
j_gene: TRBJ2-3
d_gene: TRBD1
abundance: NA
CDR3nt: TGCGCCAGCAGAACCGGGACAGCGTCCACAGATACGCAGTATTTT
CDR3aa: CASRTGTASTDTQYF

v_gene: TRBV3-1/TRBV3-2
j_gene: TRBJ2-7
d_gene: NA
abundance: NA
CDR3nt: TGTGCCAGCAGCCAAGCATCACTTGAGCAGTACTTC
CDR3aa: CASSQASLEQYF

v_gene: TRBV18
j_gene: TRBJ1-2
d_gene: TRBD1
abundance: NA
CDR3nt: TGTGCCAGCTCTGACAGGGAGATAGGTGGCTACACCTTC
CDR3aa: CASSDREIGGYTF

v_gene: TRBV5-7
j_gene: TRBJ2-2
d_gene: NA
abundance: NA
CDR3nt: TGTGCCAGCAGCTTGTACAGATGGAACACCGGGGAGCTGTTTTTT
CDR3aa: CASSLYRWNTGELFF

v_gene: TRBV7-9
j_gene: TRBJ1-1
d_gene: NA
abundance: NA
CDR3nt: TGTGCCAGCAGAACAGGGAAGGCTGAAGCTTTCTTT
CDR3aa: CASRTGKAEAFF

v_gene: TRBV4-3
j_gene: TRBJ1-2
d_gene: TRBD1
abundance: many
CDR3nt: TGCGCCAGCAGCCAGGGGGACAGGGCGAACTATGGCTACACCTTC
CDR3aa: CASSQGDRANYGYTF

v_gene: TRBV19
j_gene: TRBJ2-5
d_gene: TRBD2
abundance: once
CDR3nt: TGTGCCAGTAGCCATACTAGCGCAGGCAGAGAGACCCAGTACTTC
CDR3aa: CASSHTSAGRETQYF

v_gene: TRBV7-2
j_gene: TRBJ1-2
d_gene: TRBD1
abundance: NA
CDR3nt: TGTGCCAGCAGCTCACCTCCGGGACAGGGCTACACCTTC
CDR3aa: CASSSPPGQGYTF

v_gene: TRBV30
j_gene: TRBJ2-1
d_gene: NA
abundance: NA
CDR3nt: TGTGCCTGGATTGAGGGGGATAGGGCTAGCGGAAGCTACAATGAGCAGTTCTTC
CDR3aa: CAWIEGDRASGSYNEQFF

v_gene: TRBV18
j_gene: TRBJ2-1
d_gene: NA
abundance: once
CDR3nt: TGTGCCAGCTCACCACCGGTACAGGGCCCCTACAATGAGCAGTTCTTC
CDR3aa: CASSPPVQGPYNEQFF

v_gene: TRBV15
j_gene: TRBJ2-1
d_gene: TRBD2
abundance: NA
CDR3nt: TGTGCCACCAGCAGGACTAGCGGCTTCAATGAGCAGTTCTTC
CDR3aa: CATSRTSGFNEQFF

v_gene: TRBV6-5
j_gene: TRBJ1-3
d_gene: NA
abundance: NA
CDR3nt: TGTGCCAGCAGTTACTCGACCCGGGTGCCAGGAAACACCATATATTTT
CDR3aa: CASSYSTRVPGNTIYF

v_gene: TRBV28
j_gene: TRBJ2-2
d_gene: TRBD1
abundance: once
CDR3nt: TGTGCCAGCAGTTTCCCTTATGAGACAGGGGAGAACACCGGGGAGCTGTTTTTT
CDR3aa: CASSFPYETGENTGELFF

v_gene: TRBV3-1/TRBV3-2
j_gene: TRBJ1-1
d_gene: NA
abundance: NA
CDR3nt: TGTGCCAGCAGCCAATCGACAGCGAACACTGAAGCTTTCTTT
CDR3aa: CASSQSTANTEAFF

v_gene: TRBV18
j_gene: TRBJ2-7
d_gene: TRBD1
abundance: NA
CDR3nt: TGTGCCAGCTCACGAGGACAGGACTACGAGCAGTACTTC
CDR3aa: CASSRGQDYEQYF

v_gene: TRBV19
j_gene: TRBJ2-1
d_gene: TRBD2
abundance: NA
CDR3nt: TGTGCCAGTAGTGTTAGCGGGAGGGCGAATGAGCAGTTCTTC
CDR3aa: CASSVSGRANEQFF

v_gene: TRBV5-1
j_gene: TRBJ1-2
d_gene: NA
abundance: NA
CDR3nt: TGCGCCAGCAGCCCCCAACCCCAAGAGCGGGGCTACACCTTC
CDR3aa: CASSPQPQERGYTF

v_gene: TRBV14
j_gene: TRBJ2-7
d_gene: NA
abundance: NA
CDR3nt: TGTGCCAGCAGCCTTACGACAGGTGCCTACGAGCAGTACTTC
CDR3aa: CASSLTTGAYEQYF

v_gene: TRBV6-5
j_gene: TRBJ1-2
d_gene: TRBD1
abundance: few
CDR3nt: TGTGCCAGCAGGCACGACAGGGGCCGGTATGGCTACACCTTC
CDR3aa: CASRHDRGRYGYTF

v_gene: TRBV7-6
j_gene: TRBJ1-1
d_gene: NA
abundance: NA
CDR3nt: TGTGCCAGCAGCTTAGCGGTAAACAGCAACACTGAAGCTTTCTTT
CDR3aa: CASSLAVNSNTEAFF

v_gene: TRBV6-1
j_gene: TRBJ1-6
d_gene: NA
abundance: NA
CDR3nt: TGTGCCAGCAGTGAATTTGGGGCGAGAAATTCACCCCTCCACTTT
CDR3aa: CASSEFGARNSPLHF

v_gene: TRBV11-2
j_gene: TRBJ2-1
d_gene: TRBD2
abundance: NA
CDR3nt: TGTGCCAGCAGCCCAGGACTAGCACGTTCCTCCAATGAGCAGTTCTTC
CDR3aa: CASSPGLARSSNEQFF

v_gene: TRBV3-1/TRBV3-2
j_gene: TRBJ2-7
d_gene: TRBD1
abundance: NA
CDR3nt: TGTGCCAGCAGCCAAACCTTGGACAGGGGGCGATACGAGCAGTACTTC
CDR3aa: CASSQTLDRGRYEQYF

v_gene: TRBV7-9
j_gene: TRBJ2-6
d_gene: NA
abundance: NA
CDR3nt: TGTGCCAGCAGCTTAGGGACGGGGAGCTCTGGGGCCAACGTCCTGACTTTC
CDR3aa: CASSLGTGSSGANVLTF